Each of the 30 T cell receptor beta chains below was sequenced from the same sample in a study of T cells expressing NK-cell markers (TCRdb year 2020). The library was prepared using 5' RACE. The data were produced on an Illumina HiSeq 2000. After TCRdb reprocessed the reads, each CDR3 protein sequence was kept as one row, without DNA. The sample's own table lists almost 450,000 distinct CDR3 sequences. Of the sample, roughly 7.2% is held by the ten largest clones. The specimen sequenced was blood T cells: a sorted CD56 or NKG2C T cell subset, CD4+ or CD8+ T cells, or bulk PBMC T cells (not recorded which). The receptor source for this set is a woman aged 18-70 years in good health.

The chain couples TRBV7-6 to TRBJ2-2; TCRdb proposes TRBD1, but this gene call is untestable without DNA. There are 17 residues in the CDR3. Germline CDR1 is SGHVS and CDR2 is FNYEAQ. The CDR3 here is CASSYNSGPSNTGELFF.

This chain uses TRBV28 with TRBJ2-1; the D call of TRBD2 rests on TCRdb alone, since no DNA is present to check it. Germline V lookup: CDR1 MDHEN, CDR2 SYDVKM. This CDR3 has 17 residues. This CDR3 is CASSLQAGGLIDNEQFF.

J is TRBJ2-2 and V is TRBV7-7; the D call from TCRdb, TRBD1, cannot be confirmed without DNA. Germline V gene lookup returns CDR1 SSHAT and CDR2 FNYEAQ (reference sequence). CDR3 length equals 15 residues. CDR3 in amino acids: CASSLGAENTGELFF.

V usage is TRBV6-2 or TRBV6-3 and J usage is TRBJ2-2. The CDR3 consists of 14 residues. Germline V gene lookup returns CDR1 MNHEY and CDR2 SVGEGT. The CDR3 spells CASSVPGSTGELFF.

The CDR3 sequence is CSAPRGSLSRGDTQYF. The chain has TRBV20-1 and TRBJ2-3; TCRdb's assignment of TRBD1 cannot be checked, as there is no DNA. CDR1 is DFQATT, CDR2 SNEGSKA, per germline (reference sequence). This CDR3 comprises 16 residues.

The genes are TRBV27 and TRBJ2-1; TCRdb picks TRBD2, but there is no DNA to check that call. This CDR3 region has 17 residues. Germline V gene sequence: CDR1 MNHEY, CDR2 SMNVEV (reference sequence). The CDR3 sequence is CASSSLGGLAEYNEQFF.

This rearrangement joins TRBV20-1 to TRBJ2-5; TCRdb's D call of TRBD2 is untestable without DNA. The CDR3 is 14 residues long. Germline assignment: CDR1 DFQATT and CDR2 SNEGSKA (reference sequence). The CDR3 loop reads CSAARDYGIETQYF.

The chain employs TRBV6-1 and TRBJ1-2; the TCRdb D gene call, TRBD1, has no DNA to confirm it. CDR1 is MNHNS and CDR2 is SASEGT in the germline V gene. CDR3 length equals 16 residues. The CDR3: CAGGGSDGFPNYGYTF.

The chain is built from TRBV30 and TRBJ2-1; checking the TCRdb D call of TRBD1 is not possible without DNA. Germline CDR1 GTSNPN, CDR2 SVGIG (reference sequence). The CDR3 consists of 15 residues. The CDR3 reads CAWEFDRSHSHEQFF.

The CDR3 sequence is CASSSTGQPGYEQYF. The V and J genes are TRBV12-3 or TRBV12-4 and TRBJ2-7; no DNA is available, so the TRBD1 call from TCRdb remains unchecked. This CDR3 region has 15 residues.

The rearrangement uses TRBV20-1 and TRBJ2-1; TCRdb selects TRBD1, and the lack of DNA leaves this call unchecked. The CDR3 spans 17 residues. Germline V gene data show CDR1 as DFQATT and CDR2 as SNEGSKA (reference sequence). This CDR3 reads CSAHQSFGDRDYNEQFF.

The J gene is TRBJ2-2, the V gene TRBV5-1; TCRdb proposes TRBD2, but this gene call is untestable without DNA. Germline assignment: CDR1 SGHRS and CDR2 YFSETQ. This CDR3 contains 14 residues. CDR3: CASSHDLAGAELFF.

V is TRBV12-3 or TRBV12-4 and J is TRBJ2-1; TCRdb indicates TRBD2, and absent DNA this call remains unverified. The CDR3 extends over 14 amino acids. CDR3 sequence reads: CASFPAGFYNEQFF.

V gene TRBV10-3 combines with J gene TRBJ2-7; with no DNA, the TCRdb D assignment of TRBD2 cannot be verified. Germline CDR1 is ENHRY and CDR2 is SYGVKD. The CDR3 runs to 15 residues. CDR3 in amino acids: CAISERTSGSNEQYF.

The rearrangement links TRBV27 to TRBJ1-1. Germline CDR1 is MNHEY and CDR2 is SMNVEV (reference sequence). The CDR3 is made up of 13 amino acids. This CDR3 reads CASTASGGTEAFF.

The chain has TRBV20-1 and TRBJ2-6; TCRdb indicates TRBD1, and absent DNA this call remains unverified. The length of the CDR3 is 17 residues. Germline CDR1 DFQATT, CDR2 SNEGSKA (reference sequence). The CDR3 loop is CSALRDRGFSGANVLTF.

J is TRBJ2-2 and V is TRBV5-1; the TRBD1 assignment by TCRdb is unverifiable without DNA. In germline, CDR1 is SGHRS, CDR2 YFSETQ. The CDR3 totals 14 residues. The CDR3: CASSTGDLTGELFF.

The chain uses TRBV9 and TRBJ2-2. Germline CDR1 SGDLS, CDR2 YYNGEE. The CDR3 covers 12 residues. The CDR3 is CASSVATGELFF.

The gene calls are TRBV6-2 or TRBV6-3 and TRBJ2-1; TCRdb returns TRBD2, unconfirmable since there is no DNA. Germline V gene data show CDR1 as MNHEY and CDR2 as SVGEGT. This CDR3 region has 13 residues. CDR3 sequence reads: CASTRGLNNEQFF.

The chain couples TRBV28 to TRBJ2-1; the D gene TCRdb calls, TRBD1, cannot be checked with no DNA. CDR1 MDHEN and CDR2 SYDVKM come from the germline V gene. The CDR3 sequence is 13 residues long. The CDR3 is CASTGPPYNEQFF.

The chain recombines TRBV2 with TRBJ2-5; TCRdb gives TRBD2 as the D gene, but with no DNA this cannot be confirmed. The CDR3 length is 15 residues. In germline, CDR1 is SNHLY, CDR2 FYNNEI. The chain's CDR3 is CAAKRSSGYQETQYF.

This chain links TRBV5-1 with TRBJ2-1; there is no DNA to check the TCRdb D call of TRBD1. There are 13 residues in the CDR3. Germline V gene data show CDR1 as SGHRS and CDR2 as YFSETQ. The chain's CDR3 is CASSPLGGCEQFF.

The genes are TRBV11-2 and TRBJ1-3; no DNA is available, so the TRBD1 call from TCRdb remains unchecked. The CDR3 is made up of 16 amino acids. Germline values: CDR1 SGHAT, CDR2 FQNNGV. The CDR3: CASLEGASSSGNTIYF.

The chain uses TRBV13 and TRBJ2-1; the D call of TRBD2 rests on TCRdb alone, since no DNA is present to check it. The CDR3 has 16 amino acids. CDR1 and CDR2 (germline): PRHDT, FYEKMQ (reference sequence). The CDR3 protein is CASSTLAGGTSNEQFF. The full variable domain, its missing parts supplied by reference TRBV13 and TRBJ2-1, is AAGVIQSPRHLIKEKRETATLKCYPIPRHDTVYWYQQGPGQDPQFLISFYEKMQSDKGSIPDRFSAQQFSDYHSELNMSSLELGDSALYFCASSTLAGGTSNEQFFGPGTRLTVL.

The V and J genes are TRBV19 and TRBJ2-2. The germline V gene has CDR1 LNHDA and CDR2 SQIVND (reference sequence). The length of the CDR3 is 14 residues. CDR3 in amino acids: CASSNPWNTGELFF.

The chain recombines TRBV3-1 with TRBJ2-3; TCRdb selects TRBD2, and the lack of DNA leaves this call unchecked. This CDR3 has 18 residues. CDR1 is LGHDT and CDR2 is YNNKEL in the germline V gene (reference sequence). The CDR3 loop reads CASSQLRTSPKPTDTQYF.

The chain is built from TRBV6-1 and TRBJ2-6; the TCRdb D gene call, TRBD1, has no DNA to confirm it. Germline V lookup: CDR1 MNHNS, CDR2 SASEGT. There are 17 residues in the CDR3. CDR3 protein: CASAQTGILYGANVLTF.

The V call is TRBV14, the J call TRBJ2-1; checking the TCRdb D call of TRBD2 is not possible without DNA. CDR3 length: 17 amino acids. Germline V gives CDR1 SGHDN, CDR2 FVKESK. The CDR3 loop reads CASSLLSAGTRYNEQFF.

The chain joins TRBV7-9 to TRBJ2-7. Germline CDR1 and CDR2: SEHNR and FQNEAQ (reference sequence). The CDR3 runs 13 residues. CDR3 residues: CASSLLPGIEQYF.

V is TRBV7-9 and J is TRBJ2-1; TCRdb designates TRBD2, a call that cannot be tested without DNA. Germline CDR1 SEHNR, CDR2 FQNEAQ (reference sequence). The length of the CDR3 is 16 residues. The CDR3 reads CASSLQTSGRYNEQFF.